This entry lists 22 T cell receptor beta chains sequenced from one sample in a study of long-term antiretroviral therapy in people with HIV. The run of the v3.0 immunoSEQ assay was at survey level. Produced via immunoSEQ multiplex PCR; TCRdb's table is partial and in-frame only. Counted here are under 30,000 clones, more than 70% occurring once; the ten biggest clones make up just over 5%. This specimen was unsorted PBMCs, taken 3 years after starting antiretroviral therapy. These receptors originate from a man aged 18 to 29 with HIV.

This rearrangement joins TRBV9 to TRBJ1-4, with D perhaps TRBD1 (6 bases). The CDR3 extends over 14 amino acids. Trimming shortened V by 4 bases and J by 5 bases, and 12 bases separated the two germline ends. Germline CDR1 reads SGDLS; CDR2 reads YYNGEE. The CDR3 nucleotides read TGTGCCAGCAGCTCAGGGGTACTGAATGAAAAACTGTTTTTT. Its translation: CASSSGVLNEKLFF.

The genes are TRBV27 and TRBJ2-7; perhaps TRBD2 as D (7 bases). Trimming cost V 5 bases and J 3 bases, with 20 bases left between them. Germline CDR1 is MNHEY and CDR2 is SMNVEV (reference sequence). The length of the CDR3 is 16 residues. The CDR3 here is CASSQMGGPTLYEQYF. The CDR3 DNA reads TGTGCCAGCAGTCAAATGGGGGGGCCGACGCTCTACGAGCAGTACTTC.

The chain links TRBV5-4 to TRBJ2-1; a weak D match, TRBD1 (6 bases). Germline V lookup: CDR1 SGHNT, CDR2 YYREEE (reference sequence). The CDR3 is made up of 17 amino acids. Trimming took 0 bases from V and 4 from J, leaving 17 bases between them. The CDR3: CASSLGQGPAEYNEQFF. CDR3 nucleotide sequence: TGTGCCAGCAGCTTGGGGCAGGGGCCGGCGGAATACAATGAGCAGTTCTTC.

The chain carries TRBV7-8 and TRBJ2-5; D ambiguous. V lost 1 base, J lost 1 base, and 7 bases lay in between. The CDR3 contains 14 residues. Germline assignment: CDR1 SGHVS and CDR2 FQNEAQ. The CDR3 DNA follows: TGTGCCAGCAGCTTAGGAGCTTCCCAAGAGACCCAGTACTTC. Its translation: CASSLGASQETQYF.

The chain carries TRBV4-2 and TRBJ2-1; D might be TRBD1 or TRBD2, each matching 6 bases. The CDR3 has 16 amino acids. The V gene's germline CDR1 is LGHNA and CDR2 YNFKEQ. The V and J ends lost 0 bases and 6 bases respectively, with 15 bases between them. The CDR3 nucleotides are TGTGCCAGCAGCCAAGAGGGCAAGGGGGGAATCAATGAGCAGTTCTTC. This translates into CASSQEGKGGINEQFF.

V is TRBV11-2 and J is TRBJ2-2, with 9 bases lining up with TRBD1. V dropped 6 bases and J dropped 3; count of bases not matched to a gene: 8. The V gene's germline CDR1 is SGHAT and CDR2 FQNNGV. The CDR3 consists of 16 residues. Here the CDR3 reads CASRRDRGVYTGELFF. CDR3 DNA: TGTGCCAGCAGGCGCGACAGGGGGGTGTACACCGGGGAGCTGTTTTTT.

J is TRBJ1-2 and V is TRBV13; D is undetermined. This CDR3 spans 13 amino acids. CDR1 is PRHDT, CDR2 FYEKMQ, per germline (reference sequence). Between the trimmed V and J ends, which lost 4 bases and 7 bases, there was a span of 13 bases. The CDR3 sequence: CASSCVKWTGYTF. DNA of the CDR3: TGTGCCAGCAGCTGCGTTAAGTGGACTGGCTACACCTTC. Variable domain in full (rest from reference TRBV13 and TRBJ1-2): AAGVIQSPRHLIKEKRETATLKCYPIPRHDTVYWYQQGPGQDPQFLISFYEKMQSDKGSIPDRFSAQQFSDYHSELNMSSLELGDSALYFCASSCVKWTGYTFGSGTRLTVV.

This chain uses TRBV13 with TRBJ2-3; the D gene could be TRBD1 or TRBD2 (6 bases each). This CDR3 region has 13 residues. Germline CDR1 reads PRHDT; CDR2 reads FYEKMQ (reference sequence). V lost 6 bases and J 2 bases, leaving 9 bases between the germline ends. In DNA, the CDR3 is TGTGCCAGCAGGACGGGGGCCACAGATACGCAGTATTTT. It is translated as CASRTGATDTQYF.

The chain couples TRBV5-1 to TRBJ1-4; D is uncertain. The DNA end favors TRBJ2-2, so the J call may be wrong. Germline CDR1 reads SGHRS; CDR2 reads YFSETQ. This CDR3 spans 12 amino acids. The CDR3 sequence is CASTPSTGELFF. DNA for the CDR3: TGCGCCAGCACCCCTTCGACGGGGGAGCTGTTTTTT.

The chain recombines TRBV28 with TRBJ1-2, with D perhaps matching TRBD1 (6 bases). This CDR3 is built from 14 residues. Trimming pared 2 bases from V and 6 bases from J, leaving 13 bases between. Per germline, CDR1 MDHEN and CDR2 SYDVKM. CDR3 nucleotides: TGTGCCAGCAGTTTAACAGGGTATTTCGATGGCTACACCTTC. It translates to CASSLTGYFDGYTF.

DNA for the CDR3: TGTGCCAGCAGTGATGAACAGGGAGGACACATTCAGTACTTC. This translates into CASSDEQGGHIQYF. The chain links TRBV2 to TRBJ2-4; TRBD1 or TRBD2 may be the D gene (6 bases each). V was cut by 3 bases and J by 8 bases, with 14 bases left in between. CDR1 is SNHLY, CDR2 FYNNEI, per germline. CDR3 length: 14 residues.

This chain links TRBV11-2 with TRBJ1-1; D is ambiguous. V lost 5 bases and J 4 bases, leaving 17 bases between the germline ends. Germline CDR1 SGHAT, CDR2 FQNNGV. The CDR3 has 15 amino acids. CDR3 nucleotides: TGTGCCAGCAGCCCCTTCCCCCACGGAGGCACTGAAGCTTTCTTT. Amino acids: CASSPFPHGGTEAFF. Full variable domain (remainder filled in from reference TRBV11-2 and TRBJ1-1): EAGVAQSPRYKIIEKRQSVAFWCNPISGHATLYWYQQILGQGPKLLIQFQNNGVVDDSQLPKDRFSAERLKGVDSTLKIQPAKLEDSAVYLCASSPFPHGGTEAFFGQGTRLTVV.

This clone was picked up one time. The chain is built from TRBV9 and TRBJ2-5; a weak D match, TRBD1 (5 bases). The CDR3 spans 13 residues. The germline CDR1 and CDR2 sequences are SGDLS and YYNGEE. Trimming removed 3 bases from V and 5 bases from J, with 11 bases in between. Here the CDR3 reads CASSGLTEETQYF. The DNA for the CDR3 is TGTGCCAGCAGCGGGCTGACAGAGGAGACCCAGTACTTC.

This clone has only one observation. The chain combines TRBV11-1 with TRBJ2-7; 9 bases line up with TRBD1. In germline, CDR1 is SGHAT, CDR2 FQDESV (reference sequence). This CDR3 contains 15 residues. The V and J ends lost 5 bases and 1 base, in that order; junction bases with no gene match: 6. CDR3 in amino acids: CASSITGTGSYEQYF. The CDR3 DNA reads as TGTGCCAGCAGCATAACCGGGACAGGGTCCTACGAGCAGTACTTC.

The gene calls are TRBV28 and TRBJ1-1, with D possibly TRBD1 on 6 matching bases. V shed 8 bases and J shed 0 bases, with 10 bases lying between them. Germline V CDR1 and CDR2: MDHEN, SYDVKM. The CDR3 has 13 residues. This CDR3 reads CASGGPMNTEAFF. The CDR3 nucleotides read TGTGCCAGCGGGGGGCCCATGAACACTGAAGCTTTCTTT.

V gene TRBV10-3 combines with J gene TRBJ1-1; D is ambiguous. The CDR3 is 18 amino acids. The germline CDR1 and CDR2 sequences are ENHRY and SYGVKD. V lost 4 bases and J lost 0, with 21 bases in between. DNA of the CDR3: TGTGCCATCAGTGGGCTCCCCGACGTTAGGGCTATGAACACTGAAGCTTTCTTT. Its translation is CAISGLPDVRAMNTEAFF.

This chain connects TRBV2 to TRBJ2-5; D assignment may be TRBD1 or TRBD2 (5 bases each). The CDR3 has 11 residues. Between the trimmed V and J ends, which lost 8 bases and 4 bases, there was a span of 8 bases. Germline assignment: CDR1 SNHLY and CDR2 FYNNEI. CDR3 DNA sequence: TGTGCCAGCCCGAGGGGAGAGACCCAGTACTTC. This encodes CASPRGETQYF.

This clone qualifies as medium-sized. The V and J genes are TRBV7-3 and TRBJ1-1; D is perhaps TRBD1 (5 bases). The germline CDR1 and CDR2 sequences are SGHTA and FQGTGA. With 2 bases removed from V and 4 bases from J, the gap between germline ends came to 14 bases. This CDR3 is built from 15 residues. The CDR3 nucleotides are TGTGCCAGCAGCTTAGCTGGAGGGGACCGCACTGAAGCTTTCTTT. Its protein is CASSLAGGDRTEAFF.

The rearrangement joins TRBV9 to TRBJ1-1; unclear D gene. CDR1 is SGDLS and CDR2 is YYNGEE in the germline V gene. The CDR3 has 13 residues. Trimming pared 0 bases from V and 5 bases from J, leaving 8 bases between. CDR3 DNA: TGTGCCAGCAGCGTAGCGCTCAGTACTGAAGCTTTCTTT. Protein product: CASSVALSTEAFF.

The chain has TRBV7-3 and TRBJ1-1, with D perhaps TRBD1 (5 bases). The germline V gene encodes CDR1 SGHTA and CDR2 FQGTGA. V lost 3 bases to trimming and J lost 5 bases, with 10 bases between them. This CDR3 has 13 amino acids. The CDR3 region is CASSLGDFTEAFF. As DNA, the CDR3 is TGTGCCAGCAGCTTGGGGGATTTTACTGAAGCTTTCTTT.

The J gene is TRBJ1-1, the V gene TRBV6-5; perhaps TRBD1 as D (6 bases). The CDR3 extends over 15 amino acids. Germline values: CDR1 MNHEY, CDR2 SVGAGI. The V gene lost 5 bases and the J gene lost 3 bases, with 16 bases spanning the gap. The CDR3 DNA follows: TGTGCCAGCAGTCCCCCCCCGCGGACAGACACTGAAGCTTTCTTT. Its translation is CASSPPPRTDTEAFF.

The gene calls are TRBV6-6 and TRBJ2-7; D is ambiguous. Germline-derived CDR1 and CDR2 are MNHNY and SVGAGI (reference sequence). This CDR3 spans 16 amino acids. The V and J ends lost 0 bases and 6 bases respectively, with 18 bases between them. The CDR3 region has the DNA TGTGCCAGCAGTTACTCCGCAGCGAAGGGCTACGGCGAGCAGTACGTC. This encodes CASSYSAAKGYGEQYV.